These 9 T cell receptor beta chains originate from one sample sequenced in a study of OX40 agonist ivuxolimab in advanced cancers. Receptor amplification or capture employed the immunoSEQ multiplex PCR assay. TCRdb's version of the immuneACCESS table is confined to in-frame rearrangements and falls short of the full clone set. An unresolved V gene accounts for under half of the shortfall where checked; the remainder is of unknown origin. The sample data list 75,000 to 95,000 clones, and roughly 90% of these were observed just once. Jointly, the top ten make up roughly 2% of the sample. Sequenced material: CD4+ or CD8+ T cells sorted from blood, taken in a trial of the OX40 agonist ivuxolimab. Every receptor here comes from an adult with an advanced solid tumor such as melanoma, head and neck, liver or kidney cancer.

J is TRBJ2-2 and V is TRBV7-3; no definite D call. The CDR3 spans 14 residues. Germline V CDR1 and CDR2: SGHTA, FQGTGA. V was pared by 5 bases and J by 5 bases, with 12 bases between. The CDR3 sequence is CASSRGVFTGELFF. The CDR3 nucleotides read TGTGCCAGCAGCCGCGGAGTGTTTACCGGGGAGCTGTTTTTT.

This clone showed up just once. The gene calls are TRBV7-8 and TRBJ2-3; 14 nucleotides align to TRBD2. CDR1 is SGHVS, CDR2 FQNEAQ, per germline. V was clipped by 5 bases and J by 3 bases; unmatched bases: 13. The length of the CDR3 is 19 residues. The chain's CDR3 is CASSLRDRLAGGETDTQYF. CDR3 DNA sequence: TGTGCCAGCAGCCTAAGGGACAGACTAGCGGGAGGGGAAACAGATACGCAGTATTTT.

V usage is TRBV7-9 and J usage is TRBJ2-5; no clear D. Trimming took off 3 bases at V and 2 bases at J, with 7 bases between the two ends. Germline values: CDR1 SEHNR, CDR2 FQNEAQ (reference sequence). The CDR3 has 13 residues. The CDR3 loop is CASSFGQQETQYF. The CDR3 nucleotides read TGTGCCAGCAGCTTTGGGCAGCAAGAGACCCAGTACTTC.

In this sample, this clone turned up once. V gene TRBV27 combines with J gene TRBJ1-1; D ambiguous. Trimming took off 6 bases at V and 2 bases at J, with 16 bases between the two ends. Germline values: CDR1 MNHEY, CDR2 SMNVEV (reference sequence). This CDR3 has 15 amino acids. The CDR3, as DNA: TGTGCCAGCAGCCCAGGTGGGTTTTTTAACACTGAAGCTTTCTTT. Translating gives CASSPGGFFNTEAFF.

The rearrangement links TRBV7-8 to TRBJ2-7; D uncertain. The CDR3 is 16 residues long. V lost 1 base and J 4 bases, leaving 17 bases between the germline ends. Germline-derived CDR1 and CDR2 are SGHVS and FQNEAQ. This CDR3 reads CASSLGVRFSRYEQYF. CDR3 in DNA: TGTGCCAGCAGCTTAGGCGTCAGGTTTAGCCGATACGAGCAGTACTTC.

J is TRBJ2-7 and V is TRBV29-1; TRBD2 might be the D (6 bases). The CDR3 has 13 residues. Trimming pared 8 bases from V and 3 bases from J, leaving 17 bases between. Germline loops: CDR1 SQVTM, CDR2 ANQGSEA. DNA of the CDR3: TGCAGCTTTTACCGGGACTCCAACTACGAGCAGTACTTC. It yields the protein CSFYRDSNYEQYF.

The chain employs TRBV27 and TRBJ2-1; D might be TRBD1 or TRBD2, each matching 5 bases. The CDR3 is 14 residues long. Germline V gene sequence: CDR1 MNHEY, CDR2 SMNVEV (reference sequence). V lost 7 bases to trimming and J lost 6 bases, with 16 bases between them. Here the CDR3 DNA reads TGTGCCAGCAACCGGGACCTAAAACCCAATGAGCAGTTCTTC. Its protein product is CASNRDLKPNEQFF.

The V gene is TRBV5-1, the J gene TRBJ2-3, with 14 bases aligning to TRBD2. Germline CDR1 reads SGHRS; CDR2 reads YFSETQ. The CDR3 covers 15 residues. Germline trimming cut 4 bases from V and 11 bases from J; bases unmatched to any gene: 9. CDR3 sequence reads: CASSGSGTSGSEQYF. CDR3 nucleotide sequence: TGCGCCAGCAGCGGATCCGGGACTAGCGGGAGTGAGCAGTATTTT. The full variable domain, rest sourced from reference TRBV5-1 and TRBJ2-3, is KAGVTQTPRYLIKTRGQQVTLSCSPISGHRSVSWYQQTPGQGLQFLFEYFSETQRNKGNFPGRFSGRQFSNSRSEMNVSTLELGDSALYLCASSGSGTSGSEQYFGPGTRLTVL.

The chain is built from TRBV5-4 and TRBJ2-7; possible D gene TRBD2, 5 bases. Trimming took 3 bases from V and 7 from J, leaving 20 bases between them. This CDR3 region has 15 residues. The germline V gene has CDR1 SGHNT and CDR2 YYREEE (reference sequence). CDR3 in amino acids: CASSSAGGRDREQYF. In DNA form, the CDR3 reads TGTGCCAGCAGCTCCGCAGGAGGCCGTGACCGGGAGCAGTACTTC.